This TCR beta chain is drawn from a study of blood T cell repertoires in COVID-19. Some clones are missing from TCRdb's copy, which holds only in-frame ones; the method was immunoSEQ multiplex PCR. The sample contains under 30,000 clones, 80% to 90% of which appear only once. Sequenced: peripheral blood. The clonotype originates from a human donor with active COVID-19. The donor label of this sample is uncertain.

The chain's CDR3 is CSVEAQGATGQYF. As DNA, the CDR3 is TGCAGCGTTGAAGCCCAGGGCGCTACGGGGCAGTACTTC. The V gene is TRBV29-1, the J gene TRBJ2-7, with a weak D call TRBD1 (5 bases). The CDR3 is 13 residues long. V was shortened by 1 base and J by 9 bases, with 16 bases between the two germline ends. In germline, CDR1 is SQVTM, CDR2 ANQGSEA.